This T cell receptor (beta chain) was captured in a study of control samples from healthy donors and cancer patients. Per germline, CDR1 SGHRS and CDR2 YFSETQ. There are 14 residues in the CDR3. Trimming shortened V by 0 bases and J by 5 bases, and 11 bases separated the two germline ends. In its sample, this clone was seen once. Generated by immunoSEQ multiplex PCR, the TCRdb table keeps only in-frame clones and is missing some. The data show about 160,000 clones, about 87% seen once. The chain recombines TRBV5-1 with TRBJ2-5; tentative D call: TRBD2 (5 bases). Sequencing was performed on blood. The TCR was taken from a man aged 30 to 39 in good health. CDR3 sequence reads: CASSLEARVETQYF. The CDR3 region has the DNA TGCGCCAGCAGCTTGGAGGCGAGGGTGGAGACCCAGTACTTC.